The text below deals with one T cell receptor beta chain. The specificity of this receptor is unknown. Base quality data are lacking; no much larger clone is found one base away. The CDR3 holds 15 amino acids from the cysteine to the phenylalanine. The DNA shown is the 45-base CDR3, in frame from base 1. The germline V gene encodes CDR1 MGHRA and CDR2 YSYEKL. The V end loses 4 bases and the J end loses 4 bases, and a stretch of 16 bases separates them. This entry comes from a study of T cell changes during pregnancy in multiple sclerosis (dated by TCRdb to the late 2010s). Background for the entire study: The study examined how the T cell repertoire changed over the course of pregnancy in women with multiple sclerosis.

The library relied on the immunoSEQ multiplex PCR assay. Imported from immuneACCESS, the table was reduced by TCRdb to in-frame sequences with V and J called. These copies leave out some clones; in studies compared against another copy, an unresolved V gene accounts for under half, and the cause of the remainder is not known. This sample comprises fewer than 150,000 clones, about 96% of them detected only once. Of the sample, over 0.35% is held by the ten largest clones. The material sequenced was peripheral blood, taken after pregnancy. This clonotype originated in a female donor with multiple sclerosis, enrolled in a pregnancy study. The V gene is TRBV4-1 and the J gene is TRBJ1-1; there is no confident call for the D gene. The DNA sequence reads TGCGCCAGCAGCCGGGAGGGTCCGGAGGGCACTGAAGCTTTCTTT. This translates into CASSREGPEGTEAFF.